The 19 T cell receptor beta chains below come from one sample, sequenced in a study of beta chain features in type 1 diabetes. These receptors have no known antigen. Reverse transcribing all isolated RNA meant expressed TCRB transcripts were sequenced. The repertoire was sequenced with immunoSEQ multiplex PCR; TCRdb's copy has only in-frame clones and lacks some. The table has 680,000 or so clones, roughly 12% seen once. Study outcomes and limitations: The study found moderately but significantly shorter TCRB CDR3s in all four CD4+ subsets of Type 1 diabetes patients.

Sample: naive CD4+ T cells from blood. These receptor sequences come from a young man with type 1 diabetes.

The J gene is TRBJ1-6, the V gene TRBV6-6; the D is unclear. The V end was cut by 6 bases, the J end by 6 bases, with 15 bases between. The CDR3 sequence is 15 residues long. Germline lookup yields CDR1 MNHNY and CDR2 SVGAGI (reference sequence). CDR3 amino acids: CASRGQLGGNSPLHF. The CDR3 nucleotides read TGTGCCAGCAGGGGCCAACTCGGAGGTAATTCACCCCTCCACTTT.

DNA of the CDR3: TGTGCCAGCAGGAGACAGCTTGGGGACTACGAGCAGTACTTC. It is translated as CASRRQLGDYEQYF. The chain combines TRBV6-1 with TRBJ2-7, with D maybe TRBD1 (5 bases). The V end was cut by 6 bases, the J end by 3 bases, with 15 bases between. The CDR3 loop spans 14 amino acids. Germline assignment: CDR1 MNHNS and CDR2 SASEGT.

V and J are TRBV2 and TRBJ1-1; 11 bases match TRBD1. V lost 8 bases and J lost 4; bases outside the gene matches: 3. This CDR3 contains 13 residues. Germline CDR1 and CDR2: SNHLY and FYNNEI. The CDR3 loop reads CASRTGGVTEAFF. CDR3 nucleotide sequence: TGTGCCAGCCGGACAGGGGGCGTCACTGAAGCTTTCTTT.

This clone has only a few counts. The chain couples TRBV29-1 to TRBJ2-1, with D possibly matching TRBD1 (5 bases). CDR3 length: 13 amino acids. The ends were cut back, 7 bases at V and 5 bases at J, with 15 bases in the middle. The germline V gene has CDR1 SQVTM and CDR2 ANQGSEA. Written as DNA, the CDR3 is TGCAGCGGTGCCACAGGCCTGGACAATGAGCAGTTCTTC. As protein: CSGATGLDNEQFF.

The chain recombines TRBV30 with TRBJ1-6, with TRBD1 as a possible D gene (6 bases). The CDR3 covers 13 residues. Germline CDR1 GTSNPN, CDR2 SVGIG (reference sequence). Trimming removed 8 bases from V and 11 bases from J, with 19 bases in between. CDR3 coding DNA: TGTGCCGGGAAGCACAGGGTGGAAGCACCCCTCCACTTT. Its translation is CAGKHRVEAPLHF.

The V and J genes are TRBV7-6 and TRBJ2-3; D perhaps matches TRBD1 (5 bases). From germline, CDR1 is SGHVS and CDR2 FNYEAQ. CDR3 length: 15 amino acids. The germline V and J ends were trimmed by 0 bases and 4 bases, with 11 bases remaining between them. The CDR3 DNA reads as TGTGCCAGCAGCTTAGCTGTACAGGCGGCAGATACGCAGTATTTT. As protein: CASSLAVQAADTQYF. Full variable domain (rest looked up from reference TRBV7-6 and TRBJ2-3): GAGVSQSPRYKVTKRGQDVALRCDPISGHVSLYWYRQALGQGPEFLTYFNYEAQQDKSGLPNDRFSAERPEGSISTLTIQRTEQRDSAMYRCASSLAVQAADTQYFGPGTRLTVL.

This clone was observed a few times. This chain connects TRBV10-3 to TRBJ2-7, with 7 bases lining up with TRBD1. The V gene's germline CDR1 is ENHRY and CDR2 SYGVKD. V shed 4 bases, J shed 3 bases, and the junction held 9 bases outside the gene matches. The CDR3 consists of 15 residues. In nucleotides, the CDR3 is TGTGCCATCAGTGCCCCTGACAGGGCCCACTACGAGCAGTACTTC. Encoded protein: CAISAPDRAHYEQYF.

The chain carries TRBV6-5 and TRBJ2-5, with TRBD1 identical over 7 bases. Trimming at V came to 8 bases and at J to 5 bases, leaving 5 bases not matched to a gene. The CDR3 has 12 residues. CDR1 MNHEY and CDR2 SVGAGI come from the germline V gene. The CDR3 reads CASHQGGETQYF. The DNA for the CDR3 is TGTGCCAGCCACCAAGGGGGCGAGACCCAGTACTTC.

The rearrangement joins TRBV6-6 to TRBJ2-1; 7 bases match TRBD2. Germline CDR1 MNHNY, CDR2 SVGAGI (reference sequence). The CDR3 covers 15 residues. Germline trimming cut 5 bases from V and 6 bases from J; bases unmatched to any gene: 10. CDR3 sequence: CASSARGLESNEQFF. Written as DNA, the CDR3 is TGTGCCAGCAGTGCCCGCGGACTAGAGAGCAATGAGCAGTTCTTC.

The V and J genes are TRBV28 and TRBJ2-1; the D gene is possibly TRBD2 (6 bases). Germline V gene data show CDR1 as MDHEN and CDR2 as SYDVKM. Trimming pared 2 bases from V and 8 bases from J, leaving 10 bases between. The CDR3 is made up of 13 amino acids. In nucleotides, the CDR3 is TGTGCCAGCAGTTTACAGGCGGGACATGAGCAGTTCTTC. Amino acid sequence: CASSLQAGHEQFF.

This clone was seen more than once but under ten times. The genes are TRBV6-5 and TRBJ2-7; 8 nucleotides align to TRBD1. Trimming removed 7 bases from V and 0 bases from J; junction bases left unmatched: 5. CDR3 length: 14 residues. Germline V gene data show CDR1 as MNHEY and CDR2 as SVGAGI. In DNA, the CDR3 is TGTGCCAGCAAGACGACAGGGGACTCCTACGAGCAGTACTTC. Its translation is CASKTTGDSYEQYF.

This clone appeared a few times. The chain carries TRBV27 and TRBJ2-3, with TRBD2 matching over 7 bases. J gave up 4 bases and V 3 bases, and 4 bases lay outside the gene matches. This CDR3 has 14 residues. Germline CDR1 MNHEY, CDR2 SMNVEV (reference sequence). The CDR3 coding sequence is TGTGCCAGCAGTTTGGGGGGGGACCCAGATACGCAGTATTTT. Translating gives CASSLGGDPDTQYF.

The chain recombines TRBV14 with TRBJ2-7, with no clear D. Germline CDR1 and CDR2: SGHDN and FVKESK. The V end lost 5 bases, the J end lost 1 base, and 12 bases lay between the germline ends. The CDR3 has 14 residues. The CDR3 DNA is TGTGCCAGCAGCTCCGAAGGAAGGTCCTACGAGCAGTACTTC. Translating it yields CASSSEGRSYEQYF.

This clone has a handful of counts. The V gene is TRBV6-5, the J gene TRBJ1-2; D might be TRBD1 (5 bases). The CDR3 extends over 12 amino acids. V lost 2 bases to trimming and J lost 6 bases, with 7 bases between them. The germline V gene has CDR1 MNHEY and CDR2 SVGAGI. The CDR3 coding sequence is TGTGCCAGCAGTTACAAGGGGAATGGCTACACCTTC. Its translation is CASSYKGNGYTF.

This sequence joins TRBV29-1 and TRBJ1-4, with 8 bases aligning to TRBD1. The CDR3 runs 13 residues. The V gene end was trimmed by 7 bases and the J gene end by 8 bases; junction bases not matched to a gene: 9. Per the germline V gene, CDR1 is SQVTM and CDR2 is ANQGSEA. CDR3 coding DNA: TGCAGCGCCACCGGACAGGGAGGAGAAAAACTGTTTTTT. This encodes CSATGQGGEKLFF.

This chain connects TRBV12-5 to TRBJ2-3; 7 nucleotides agree with TRBD2. V shed 6 bases, J shed 7 bases, and the junction held 16 bases outside the gene matches. CDR3 size: 16 residues. Germline V lookup: CDR1 LGHNT, CDR2 FRNRAP. DNA for the CDR3: TGTGCTAGTGGGGACGTCCGGGACTATCCGTTGAATACGCAGTATTTT. It specifies CASGDVRDYPLNTQYF. Based on the CDR3 plus reference TRBV12-5 and TRBJ2-3, the full variable domain is DARVTQTPRHKVTEMGQEVTMRCQPILGHNTVFWYRQTMMQGLELLAYFRNRAPLDDSGMPKDRFSAEMPDATLATLKIQPSEPRDSAVYFCASGDVRDYPLNTQYFGPGTRLTVL.

The chain couples TRBV7-2 to TRBJ1-6, with D maybe TRBD1 (6 bases). The germline V gene encodes CDR1 SGHTA and CDR2 FQGNSA. The CDR3 is 15 amino acids. V lost 1 base and J 7 bases, leaving 11 bases between the germline ends. The CDR3 coding sequence is TGTGCCAGCAGCTTAGAGGGGACAAGCAATTCACCCCTCCACTTT. Translating it yields CASSLEGTSNSPLHF. The full variable domain, rest sourced from reference TRBV7-2 and TRBJ1-6, is GAGVSQSPSNKVTEKGKDVELRCDPISGHTALYWYRQSLGQGLEFLIYFQGNSAPDKSGLPSDRFSAERTGGSVSTLTIQRTQQEDSAVYLCASSLEGTSNSPLHFGNGTRLTVT.

This clone was counted between two and nine times. The gene calls are TRBV4-1 and TRBJ1-2, with 9 bases aligning to TRBD1. The J segment lost 6 bases and the V segment lost 4 bases, leaving 12 bases of the junction unmatched. Looked up from germline, CDR1 is MGHRA and CDR2 is YSYEKL. This CDR3 has 16 amino acids. The CDR3 DNA follows: TGCGCCAGCAGCCCTAGAGCCGGGACAGGGTGGAATGGCTACACCTTC. Its protein is CASSPRAGTGWNGYTF.

The table lists this clone with a few counts. This chain joins TRBV6-5 and TRBJ2-3; 10 bases line up with TRBD2. Germline CDR1 and CDR2: MNHEY and SVGAGI. V gave up 0 bases and J gave up 5 bases; unmatched junction bases: 2. The CDR3 length is 15 residues. This chain's CDR3 is CASSYSTSGLDTQYF. The CDR3 nucleotides are TGTGCCAGCAGTTACTCGACTAGCGGGCTAGATACGCAGTATTTT.